This is a list of T cell receptor beta chains from one sample in a study of blood T cell repertoires in COVID-19. TCRdb's copy holds only in-frame clones and misses some; the assay was immunoSEQ multiplex PCR. Among about 49,000 clones, 77% were seen once, and the ten largest hold about two fifths. Sequenced material: peripheral blood. These receptors all stem from a man aged 65 to 79 with active or convalescent COVID-19. Each CDR3 is given with its conserved first and last residue. A D gene is named only where the DNA matches it firmly. Clone size is shown for a subset of rows, as once, few, many or a class of expanded clone.

clone_size	d_call	v_call	cdr3_length	j_call	cdr3_nt	cdr3_aa
.	TRBD1	TRBV11-3	13	TRBJ1-3	TGTGCCAGCGCCGACAGGGTTGGAAACACCATATATTTT	CASADRVGNTIYF
.	TRBD2	TRBV19	12	TRBJ2-7	TGTGCCAGTCGGGGGGAGTTCTACGAGCAGTACTTC	CASRGEFYEQYF
once	.	TRBV28	15	TRBJ2-7	TGTGCCAGCAGACCGGGACAACGTACATTCTACGAGCAGTACTTC	CASRPGQRTFYEQYF
.	TRBD2	TRBV7-9	15	TRBJ2-1	TGTGCCACCCTCTCTGGACCGGGGGGGTCAAATGAGCAGTTCTTC	CATLSGPGGSNEQFF
.	TRBD1	TRBV27	15	TRBJ2-7	TGTGCCAGCAGTCCAGGGACAGGTCTTTCCTACGAGCAGTACTTC	CASSPGTGLSYEQYF
.	.	TRBV27	14	TRBJ1-1	TGTGCCAGCAGCCTGGGGGGGTTTAGCTCTGAAGCTTTCTTT	CASSLGGFSSEAFF
once	.	TRBV7-6	15	TRBJ2-7	TGTGCCAGCAGCTCCCGCCAAGGGGGTGGCTACGAGCAGTACTTC	CASSSRQGGGYEQYF
.	.	TRBV3-1/TRBV3-2	16	TRBJ2-1	TGTGCCAGCAGCCACGCGCGGGGGACACCCTACAATGAGCAGTTCTTC	CASSHARGTPYNEQFF
.	.	TRBV28	13	TRBJ1-6	TGTGCCAGCAGACCCACGGGGAAATCACCCCTCCACTTT	CASRPTGKSPLHF
.	.	TRBV29-1	13	TRBJ2-7	TGCAGCGTTGAAGATCAGGGCCCCTACGAGCAGTACTTC	CSVEDQGPYEQYF
.	.	TRBV19	12	TRBJ2-4	TGTGCCAGTAGTACCCAGGGAAACATTCAGTACTTC	CASSTQGNIQYF
.	.	TRBV11-3	16	TRBJ2-2	TGTGCCAGCAGCCCTCCCCCCGGGGAGGACACCGGGGAGCTGTTTTTT	CASSPPPGEDTGELFF
.	TRBD2	TRBV7-2	15	TRBJ2-7	TGTGCCAGCAGCCATATAGCGGGGGGTCTCTACGAGCAGTACTTC	CASSHIAGGLYEQYF
.	.	TRBV20-1	11	TRBJ1-1	TGCACCCTGCCGGGGGAGGCTGAAGCTTTCTTT	CTLPGEAEAFF
.	.	TRBV11-2	14	TRBJ2-7	TGTGCCAGCAGCTTTAACCCCAGGACCTACGAGCAGTACTTC	CASSFNPRTYEQYF
.	.	TRBV30	13	TRBJ1-2	TGTGCCTGGAGCCTCGGGATTAACTATGGCTACACCTTC	CAWSLGINYGYTF
.	.	TRBV11-2	16	TRBJ1-1	TGTGCCAGCAGCTTAGGTTGGGGGCAGAAGAACACTGAAGCTTTCTTT	CASSLGWGQKNTEAFF
.	TRBD1	TRBV9	15	TRBJ2-5	TGTGCCAGCAGCGTAGGAGGGGGCGCCCAAGAGACCCAGTACTTC	CASSVGGGAQETQYF
many	.	TRBV7-9	13	TRBJ1-1	TGTGCCAGCAGCCCCAGAGGTAGCACTGAAGCTTTCTTT	CASSPRGSTEAFF
.	.	TRBV29-1	14	TRBJ2-1	TGCAGCGTTGTCGTGGACAGTTCCTACAATGAGCAGTTCTTC	CSVVVDSSYNEQFF
.	.	TRBV11-3	13	TRBJ1-1	TGTGCCAGCAGCAGGGAGGCGAACACTGAAGCTTTCTTT	CASSREANTEAFF
.	.	TRBV12-5	14	TRBJ1-1	TGTGCTAGTGGTACCTCTACAGGGTTTAGTGAAGCTTTCTTT	CASGTSTGFSEAFF
few	.	TRBV4-2	15	TRBJ1-5	TGTGCCAGCAGCCCCGTCGGGGGGCCAAATCAGCCCCAGCATTTT	CASSPVGGPNQPQHF
once	.	TRBV19	13	TRBJ2-3	TGTGCCAGTGATGCGGGGCGGGCAGATACGCAGTATTTT	CASDAGRADTQYF
.	TRBD2	TRBV7-2	16	TRBJ2-1	TGTGCCAGCACCATTAGCGGGGGCCTCGGGCTCGGGGAGCAGTTCTTC	CASTISGGLGLGEQFF
.	.	TRBV3-1/TRBV3-2	14	TRBJ1-4	TGTGCCAGCAGCCAAAAAACAGGGTATGAAAAACTGTTTTTT	CASSQKTGYEKLFF
once	TRBD1	TRBV18	15	TRBJ1-6	TGTGCCAGCTCACCCGGGACAGGGGGGCAATCACCCCTCCACTTT	CASSPGTGGQSPLHF
.	.	TRBV29-1	14	TRBJ2-3	TGCAGCGTCTACAGGGTACAAATCACAGATACGCAGTATTTT	CSVYRVQITDTQYF
.	TRBD1	TRBV7-2	16	TRBJ1-1	TGTGCCAGCAGCTCCAGGACAGGAGATATGAACACTGAAGCTTTCTTT	CASSSRTGDMNTEAFF
few	.	TRBV21-1	15	TRBJ1-2	TGTGCCAGCAGCACACGGGACAGGGTTAACTATGGCTACACCTTC	CASSTRDRVNYGYTF
.	TRBD1	TRBV3-1/TRBV3-2	13	TRBJ1-2	TGTGCCAGCAGGCCCCAGGGGGAGGATGGCTACACCTTC	CASRPQGEDGYTF
.	TRBD1	TRBV5-1	15	TRBJ1-2	TGCGCCAGCAGCTTGGGTACAGGGGGGAACTATGGCTACACCTTC	CASSLGTGGNYGYTF
once	TRBD1	TRBV2	15	TRBJ1-5	TGTGCCAGCAGTGAATGGGACAGGAGGTCGCAGCCCCAGCATTTT	CASSEWDRRSQPQHF
.	TRBD1	TRBV2	14	TRBJ1-4	TGTGCCAGCAGTAGGGACAGGGGGAATGAAAAACTGTTTTTT	CASSRDRGNEKLFF
once	.	TRBV19	13	TRBJ1-2	TGTGCCAGTAGTGCAGGGGATAACTATGGCTACACCTTC	CASSAGDNYGYTF
.	.	TRBV20-1	15	TRBJ1-1	TGCAGTGCTAGTTATGCGGAAGGGGCAATGACTGAAGCTTTCTTT	CSASYAEGAMTEAFF
.	.	TRBV11-3	14	TRBJ2-3	TGTGCCAGCAGCTTGCATGCGGCCACAGATACGCAGTATTTT	CASSLHAATDTQYF
.	.	TRBV3-1/TRBV3-2	15	TRBJ2-3	TGTGCCAGCAGCCAAGATCGGGAGATGACAGATACGCAGTATTTT	CASSQDREMTDTQYF
.	.	TRBV6-2/TRBV6-3	20	TRBJ2-3	TGTGCCAGCAGTTACTCGGGTCCGGAGGGGACCCGAAAAGGCACAGATACGCAGTATTTT	CASSYSGPEGTRKGTDTQYF
.	.	TRBV6-5	15	TRBJ1-1	TGTGCCAGCAGTTACTCAGGGGTTATGAACACTGAAGCTTTCTTT	CASSYSGVMNTEAFF
.	TRBD1	TRBV28	18	TRBJ1-5	TGTGCCAGCAGTGCACCGGGACAGATAAGATATAGCAATCAGCCCCAGCATTTT	CASSAPGQIRYSNQPQHF
.	.	TRBV5-4	15	TRBJ2-1	TGTGCCAGCAGCTTGATTCAGGGTGTATACAATGAGCAGTTCTTC	CASSLIQGVYNEQFF
.	.	TRBV3-1/TRBV3-2	13	TRBJ2-5	TGTGCCAGCAGCCAAGATGTACAAGAGACCCAGTACTTC	CASSQDVQETQYF
.	TRBD2	TRBV30	17	TRBJ2-1	TGTGCCTGGAGACTAACTAGCGGGGTTGGGTCCTACAATGAGCAGTTCTTC	CAWRLTSGVGSYNEQFF
.	TRBD1	TRBV9	17	TRBJ1-1	TGTGCCAGCAGCGTAGGCATAACAGGGGAAGTGAACACTGAAGCTTTCTTT	CASSVGITGEVNTEAFF
.	TRBD2	TRBV11-3	17	TRBJ2-7	TGTGCCAGCAGCTTGGGTGGCGGTAGCGGGAGCGCAGGGGAGCAGTACTTC	CASSLGGGSGSAGEQYF
.	TRBD1	TRBV19	19	TRBJ2-3	TGTGCCAGTAGTGGAACCGGGACAGGGGAGAAGGTTAGGACAGATACGCAGTATTTT	CASSGTGTGEKVRTDTQYF
.	.	TRBV15	15	TRBJ2-2	TGTGCCACCAGCACCCGACAGCACGGATCCGGGGAGCTGTTTTTT	CATSTRQHGSGELFF
.	TRBD1	TRBV7-2	16	TRBJ1-2	TGTGCCAGCAGCGTTAGCCGGGACAGCTTTCAATTGGGCTACACCTTC	CASSVSRDSFQLGYTF
.	TRBD1	TRBV5-1	15	TRBJ2-1	TGCGCCAGCAGCTTGGACAGGGGCGACTACAATGAGCAGTTCTTC	CASSLDRGDYNEQFF
.	.	TRBV9	13	TRBJ2-6	TGTGCCAGCAGCCCGAGTGGGGCCAACGTCCTGACTTTC	CASSPSGANVLTF
.	.	TRBV27	13	TRBJ1-1	TGTGCCAGCAGTTCCCAGGTGGACACTGAAGCTTTCTTT	CASSSQVDTEAFF
.	.	TRBV19	15	TRBJ2-7	TGTGCCAGTAACACCAGGCCCCTAAGCTCCTACGAGCAGTACTTC	CASNTRPLSSYEQYF